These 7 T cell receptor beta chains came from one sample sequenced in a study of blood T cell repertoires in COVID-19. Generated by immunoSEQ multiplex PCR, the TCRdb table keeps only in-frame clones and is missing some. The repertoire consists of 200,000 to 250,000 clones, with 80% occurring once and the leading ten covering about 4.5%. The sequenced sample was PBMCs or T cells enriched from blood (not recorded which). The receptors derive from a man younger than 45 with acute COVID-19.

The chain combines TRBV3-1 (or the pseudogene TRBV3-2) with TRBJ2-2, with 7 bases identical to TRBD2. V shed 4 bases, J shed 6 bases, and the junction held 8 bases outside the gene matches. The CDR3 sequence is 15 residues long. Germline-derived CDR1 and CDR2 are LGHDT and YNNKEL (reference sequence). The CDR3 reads CASSPAAGLAGELFF. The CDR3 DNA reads TGTGCCAGCAGCCCGGCAGCGGGGTTGGCCGGGGAGCTGTTTTTT.

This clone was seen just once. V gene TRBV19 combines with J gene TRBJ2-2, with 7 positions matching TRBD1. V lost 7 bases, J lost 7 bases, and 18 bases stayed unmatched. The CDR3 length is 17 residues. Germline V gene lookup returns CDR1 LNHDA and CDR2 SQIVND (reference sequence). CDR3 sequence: CASTSSRQGSVRGELFF. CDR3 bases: TGTGCCAGTACCTCCTCTAGACAGGGTAGCGTCCGCGGGGAGCTGTTTTTT.

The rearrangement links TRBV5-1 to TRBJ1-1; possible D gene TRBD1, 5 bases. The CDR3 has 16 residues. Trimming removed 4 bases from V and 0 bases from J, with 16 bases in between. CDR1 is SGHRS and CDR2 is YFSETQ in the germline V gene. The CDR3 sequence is CASSQMLTDMNTEAFF. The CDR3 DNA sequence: TGCGCCAGCAGCCAGATGCTGACGGACATGAACACTGAAGCTTTCTTT.

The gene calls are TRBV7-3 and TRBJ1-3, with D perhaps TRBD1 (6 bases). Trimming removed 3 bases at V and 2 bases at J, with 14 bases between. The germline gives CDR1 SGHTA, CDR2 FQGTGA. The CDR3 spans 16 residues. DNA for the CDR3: TGTGCCAGCAGCTTTCAGGGGCCGGGTACTGGAAACACCATATATTTT. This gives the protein CASSFQGPGTGNTIYF.

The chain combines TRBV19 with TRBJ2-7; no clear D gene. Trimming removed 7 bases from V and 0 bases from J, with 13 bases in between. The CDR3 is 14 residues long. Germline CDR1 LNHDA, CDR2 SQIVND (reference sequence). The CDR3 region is CASNEALYSYEQYF. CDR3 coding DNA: TGTGCCAGTAACGAGGCGTTATACTCCTACGAGCAGTACTTC.

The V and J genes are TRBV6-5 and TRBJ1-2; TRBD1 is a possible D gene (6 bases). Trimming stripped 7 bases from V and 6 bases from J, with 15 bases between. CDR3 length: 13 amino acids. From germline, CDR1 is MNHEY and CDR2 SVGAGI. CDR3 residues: CASIWRTDNGYTF. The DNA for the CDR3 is TGTGCCAGCATTTGGCGGACAGATAATGGCTACACCTTC.

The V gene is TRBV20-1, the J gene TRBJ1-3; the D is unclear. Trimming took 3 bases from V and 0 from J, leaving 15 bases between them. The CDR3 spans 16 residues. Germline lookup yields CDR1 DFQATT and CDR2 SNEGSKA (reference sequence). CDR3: CSASNGLQSSGNTIYF. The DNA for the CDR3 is TGCAGTGCTAGTAACGGACTCCAGAGCTCTGGAAACACCATATATTTT.